Below, 29 T cell receptor beta chains from the same sample are listed, as sequenced in a study of post-analysis software for immune sequencing data. These receptors have no identified antigens. The study, taken as a whole, reports: Among 5 or 6 TRBV segments more frequent in patients than controls were TRBV5-6, TRBV5-1 and TRBV20-1.

Every TCR beta cDNA library bore unique molecular identifiers. MiXCR was run by TCRdb on the PCR reads, yielding one entry per CDR3 protein. The data hold approximately 460,000 distinct CDR3 sequences, with around 40% observed a single time. The sequenced material came from blood. These receptors were obtained from a girl under 18 with multiple sclerosis.

This clonotype was seen only a few times. J is TRBJ1-3 and V is TRBV20-1, with 8 bases that match TRBD1. This CDR3 spans 15 amino acids. The ends lost 0 bases at V and 5 bases at J; junction bases unmatched: 6. The germline gives CDR1 DFQATT, CDR2 SNEGSKA (reference sequence). CDR3 nucleotide sequence: TGCAGTGCTAGAGATCCCGGGACAGGTCGAAACACCATATATTTT. Amino acid sequence: CSARDPGTGRNTIYF.

The table lists this clonotype with many counts. The chain has TRBV4-2 and TRBJ2-1, with D possibly TRBD1 on 6 matching bases. The CDR3 loop spans 18 amino acids. Germline V CDR1 and CDR2: LGHNA, YNFKEQ. Between the trimmed V and J ends, which lost 2 bases and 4 bases, there was a span of 21 bases. The CDR3 DNA follows: TGTGCCAGCAGCCAATCTAATTCCGGGACAAATCTTTACAATGAGCAGTTCTTC. It is translated as CASSQSNSGTNLYNEQFF.

This clonotype was detected only a few times. V and J are TRBV7-2 and TRBJ1-5; maybe TRBD1 (6 bases). The CDR3 consists of 14 residues. Germline assignment: CDR1 SGHTA and CDR2 FQGNSA. V dropped 5 bases and J dropped 2 bases, with 10 bases sitting between them. The DNA for the CDR3 is TGTGCCAGCAGCACACAGGGAGGCAATCAGCCCCAGCATTTT. Amino acids: CASSTQGGNQPQHF. Variable domain in full (rest from reference TRBV7-2 and TRBJ1-5): GAGVSQSPSNKVTEKGKDVELRCDPISGHTALYWYRQSLGQGLEFLIYFQGNSAPDKSGLPSDRFSAERTGGSVSTLTIQRTQQEDSAVYLCASSTQGGNQPQHFGDGTRLSIL.

This clonotype occurred a few times. This chain uses TRBV12-3 or TRBV12-4 with TRBJ2-5; D is uncertain. The V end was cut by 5 bases, the J end by 0 bases, with 10 bases between. This CDR3 is built from 14 residues. In nucleotides, the CDR3 is TGTGCCAGCAGTCCCGAGACGAACCAAGAGACCCAGTACTTC. Its translation: CASSPETNQETQYF.

This clonotype appeared a few times. V gene TRBV7-6 combines with J gene TRBJ2-6; no reliable D call. This CDR3 comprises 14 residues. Germline values: CDR1 SGHVS, CDR2 FNYEAQ. V lost 7 bases, J lost 2 bases, and 9 bases lay in between. CDR3 sequence reads: CASTRLTGANVLTF. CDR3 DNA: TGTGCCAGCACCCGCTTGACTGGGGCCAACGTCCTGACTTTC.

The J gene is TRBJ2-1, the V gene TRBV9; 8 nucleotides agree with TRBD2. The trim removed 0 bases at V and 6 bases at J, leaving 8 bases unmatched. The CDR3 extends over 16 amino acids. Germline V gene sequence: CDR1 SGDLS, CDR2 YYNGEE. CDR3 nucleotide sequence: TGTGCCAGCAGCGTAGAGGGACTAGATCTCGGCAATGAGCAGTTCTTC. It specifies CASSVEGLDLGNEQFF. The variable domain in full, with the rest retrieved from reference TRBV9 and TRBJ2-1, is DSGVTQTPKHLITATGQRVTLRCSPRSGDLSVYWYQQSLDQGLQFLIQYYNGEERAKGNILERFSAQQFPDLHSELNLSSLELGDSALYFCASSVEGLDLGNEQFFGPGTRLTVL.

The V call is TRBV2, the J call TRBJ2-5; 7 bases map to TRBD2. CDR1 SNHLY and CDR2 FYNNEI come from the germline V gene. The CDR3 spans 17 residues. The trim removed 1 base at V and 3 bases at J, leaving 11 bases unmatched. CDR3 region: CASSEGPAGVPKETQYF. CDR3 bases: TGTGCCAGCAGTGAAGGGCCCGCGGGAGTTCCCAAAGAGACCCAGTACTTC.

This clonotype was seen only a few times. V is TRBV28 and J is TRBJ2-1; TRBD1 aligns across 9 bases. The CDR3 has 18 residues. Germline-derived CDR1 and CDR2 are MDHEN and SYDVKM. J gave up 4 bases and V 4 bases, and 14 bases lay outside the gene matches. CDR3 sequence (DNA): TGTGCCAGCAGTTCCCGGGGACCGGGACAGGGTGTTTACAATGAGCAGTTCTTC. Translating gives CASSSRGPGQGVYNEQFF.

V gene TRBV28 combines with J gene TRBJ2-1; TRBD2 agrees at 8 bases. The J segment lost 0 bases and the V segment lost 3 bases, leaving 4 bases of the junction unmatched. The CDR3 contains 16 residues. Germline CDR1 and CDR2: MDHEN and SYDVKM. CDR3 protein: CASSFPGGSSYNEQFF. The CDR3 DNA follows: TGTGCCAGCAGTTTCCCGGGGGGGAGCTCCTACAATGAGCAGTTCTTC.

A word on this clonotype: At one end the junction does not follow the germline gene, possibly because of a read error. The chain combines TRBV7-4 with TRBJ1-5; 7 nucleotides line up with TRBD1. In germline, CDR1 is SGHVT, CDR2 SQSDAQ. The CDR3 is made up of 19 amino acids. CDR3 in amino acids: CVSSLVPRDSSYSNQPQHF. The CDR3 nucleotides read TGTGTCAGCAGCTTAGTCCCCCGGGACAGTTCTTATAGCAATCAGCCCCAGCATTTT.

This clonotype was seen a few times. The chain joins TRBV29-1 to TRBJ2-1; TRBD2 matches at 11 bases. Germline trimming cut 6 bases from V and 2 bases from J; bases unmatched to any gene: 3. This CDR3 has 14 amino acids. The germline CDR1 and CDR2 sequences are SQVTM and ANQGSEA. CDR3 loop: CSVAGLAAYNEQFF. The CDR3 DNA reads TGCAGCGTGGCGGGACTAGCGGCCTACAATGAGCAGTTCTTC.

J is TRBJ2-3 and V is TRBV7-3; 10 positions agree with TRBD2. V lost 4 bases, J lost 7 bases, and 14 bases stayed unmatched. The CDR3 spans 17 residues. Germline CDR1 SGHTA, CDR2 FQGTGA. CDR3 protein: CASSSTASSGSRNTQYF. The CDR3 DNA follows: TGTGCCAGCAGCTCAACGGCCTCTAGCGGGAGTAGGAATACGCAGTATTTT.

The gene calls are TRBV5-1 and TRBJ2-1; D may be TRBD1 or TRBD2 (5 bases each). V was pared by 4 bases and J by 8 bases, with 22 bases between. The CDR3 is 16 amino acids. Germline CDR1 reads SGHRS; CDR2 reads YFSETQ. CDR3: CASSPDRWDRRDEQFF. CDR3 in DNA: TGCGCCAGCAGCCCAGATCGTTGGGACCGCCGGGATGAGCAGTTCTTC.

The chain links TRBV7-9 to TRBJ1-2; D unclear. V was trimmed by 5 bases and J by 8 bases, leaving 9 bases between them. The CDR3 runs 11 residues. Germline V gives CDR1 SEHNR, CDR2 FQNEAQ (reference sequence). CDR3 sequence (DNA): TGTGCCAGCAGCCCCCTTGGCGGCTACACCTTC. This encodes CASSPLGGYTF.

J is TRBJ2-7 and V is TRBV6-6; maybe TRBD2 (6 bases). Trimming removed 7 bases at V and 0 bases at J, with 16 bases between. The CDR3 sequence is 15 residues long. Looked up from germline, CDR1 is MNHNY and CDR2 is SVGAGI (reference sequence). The CDR3 sequence: CASNEGASDSYEQYF. In DNA form, the CDR3 reads TGTGCCAGCAACGAAGGGGCTAGCGACTCCTACGAGCAGTACTTC.

The V and J genes are TRBV19 and TRBJ2-5, with D unresolved. This CDR3 has 12 amino acids. Trimming removed 9 bases at V and 11 bases at J, with 19 bases between. CDR1 is LNHDA, CDR2 SQIVND, per germline (reference sequence). The CDR3 nucleotides read TGTGCCAGGGTATTCCCCAACAATGAGCAGTACTTC. Translation: CARVFPNNEQYF.

In its sample, this clonotype was seen a few times. This chain connects TRBV7-2 to TRBJ2-1; the match to TRBD2 covers 11 bases. This CDR3 is built from 14 residues. Germline trimming cut 5 bases from V and 9 bases from J; bases unmatched to any gene: 6. Germline V gene sequence: CDR1 SGHTA, CDR2 FQGNSA. The DNA for the CDR3 is TGTGCCAGCAGCGTACTAGCGGGAGTCCTTGAGCAGTTCTTC. It codes for CASSVLAGVLEQFF.

As to this clonotype: A read error may account for a junction end that differs from germline. V and J are TRBV27 and TRBJ1-2, with D possibly being TRBD1 (5 bases). CDR1 is MNHEY, CDR2 SMNVEV, per germline (reference sequence). The CDR3 contains 15 residues. The CDR3 loop is CASSLGGRGIYGYTF. Written as DNA, the CDR3 is TGCGCCAGCAGTTTAGGCGGGCGGGGCATCTATGGCTACACCTTC.

V usage is TRBV27 and J usage is TRBJ2-4; maybe TRBD1 (6 bases). The DNA matches TRBJ2-7 better at its end, which makes the J call doubtful. Germline V gene data show CDR1 as MNHEY and CDR2 as SMNVEV (reference sequence). The CDR3 consists of 15 residues. This chain's CDR3 is CASSVNRDISYEQYF. The DNA of the CDR3 is TGTGCCAGCAGTGTTAATCGGGACATCTCCTACGAGCAGTACTTC.

This clonotype was counted once. A much larger clone sits a single nucleotide away, making a read error possible. The chain is built from TRBV15 and TRBJ2-7, with 12 bases fitting TRBD2. The V and J ends lost 5 bases and 6 bases, in that order; junction bases with no gene match: 20. The CDR3 is made up of 19 amino acids. Germline V gene data show CDR1 as LNHNV and CDR2 as YYDKDF (reference sequence). CDR3 nucleotide sequence: TGTGCCACCAGCGGGCAAGAGACTAGCGGGAGCTTAGGTGTCTGCGAGCAGTACTTC. Its translation is CATSGQETSGSLGVCEQYF.

The chain recombines TRBV7-6 with TRBJ1-1; D is ambiguous. The germline gives CDR1 SGHVS, CDR2 FNYEAQ. The V end lost 0 bases, the J end lost 1 base, and 18 bases lay between the germline ends. This CDR3 is 18 amino acids long. CDR3 nucleotide sequence: TGTGCCAGCAGCTTAGCGGGCGGGCAACAACATCAGAACACTGAAGCTTTCTTT. It specifies CASSLAGGQQHQNTEAFF.

The chain employs TRBV28 and TRBJ2-7; D may be TRBD1 (5 bases). Trimming left V 6 bases short and J 0 bases short, with 15 bases between. Germline values: CDR1 MDHEN, CDR2 SYDVKM. This CDR3 has 15 amino acids. CDR3 residues: CASRTVYRNSYEQYF. The CDR3 DNA reads TGTGCCAGCAGGACGGTCTACAGGAACTCCTACGAGCAGTACTTC.

The sample holds a few counts of this clonotype. V gene TRBV12-5 combines with J gene TRBJ2-1, with D uncertain. This CDR3 contains 12 residues. Trimming removed 3 bases at V and 9 bases at J, with 9 bases between. The germline V gene has CDR1 LGHNT and CDR2 FRNRAP. The CDR3 DNA sequence: TGTGCTAGTGGTTTTGGGGTCAGTGAGCAGTTCTTC. Translation gives CASGFGVSEQFF.

This clonotype was seen a handful of times. Just one base apart from a much larger clone, this may be a read error. The rearrangement uses TRBV6-1 and TRBJ2-1, with 7 bases that match TRBD2. Per the germline V gene, CDR1 is MNHNS and CDR2 is SASEGT. This CDR3 comprises 18 residues. DNA for the CDR3: TGTGCCAGCAGTAGGAGTGGGAGGGCCATAGTCTCCTGCAATGAGCAGTTCTTC. Its translation: CASSRSGRAIVSCNEQFF.

The sample holds one count of this clonotype. This chain links TRBV28 with TRBJ2-5, with D perhaps matching TRBD2 (6 bases). The V gene's germline CDR1 is MDHEN and CDR2 SYDVKM. V lost 1 base to trimming and J lost 4 bases, with 13 bases between them. The CDR3 totals 15 residues. CDR3 sequence: CASSLSGGTLETQYF. The CDR3 region has the DNA TGTGCCAGCAGTTTATCAGGCGGGACGCTAGAGACCCAGTACTTC.

J is TRBJ2-1 and V is TRBV29-1; D is possibly TRBD1 or TRBD2 (5 bases each). The ends were cut back, 7 bases at V and 2 bases at J, with 9 bases in the middle. The CDR3 runs to 12 residues. CDR1 SQVTM and CDR2 ANQGSEA come from the germline V gene. The CDR3 DNA follows: TGCAGCGCTGGGGACGCCTACAATGAGCAGTTCTTC. This codes for CSAGDAYNEQFF.

This CDR3 reads CSARDPLDSYNQPQHF. The CDR3 region has the DNA TGCAGTGCTAGAGATCCCCTTGACAGTTACAATCAGCCCCAGCATTTT. The V and J genes are TRBV20-1 and TRBJ1-5, with TRBD1 as a possible D gene (5 bases). CDR1 is DFQATT and CDR2 is SNEGSKA in the germline V gene (reference sequence). This CDR3 comprises 16 residues. V lost 0 bases, J lost 3 bases, and 15 bases lay in between.

This chain links TRBV4-2 with TRBJ2-7; possibly TRBD2 for D (5 bases). The CDR3 has 16 amino acids. In germline, CDR1 is LGHNA, CDR2 YNFKEQ. V was trimmed by 0 bases and J by 3 bases, leaving 15 bases between them. The CDR3 here is CASSQEVVAKLYEQYF. The CDR3, as DNA: TGTGCCAGCAGCCAAGAGGTAGTAGCGAAACTCTACGAGCAGTACTTC.

Only a few counts were recorded for this clonotype. The chain carries TRBV6-4 and TRBJ2-1, with 9 bases fitting TRBD1. Germline assignment: CDR1 MRHNA and CDR2 SNTAGT. J was trimmed by 7 bases and V by 3 bases; bases with no gene match: 10. This CDR3 is 16 amino acids long. Written as DNA, the CDR3 is TGTGCCAGCAGTGAGGTTCCCGGACAGGGGTCGAATGAGCAGTTCTTC. It specifies CASSEVPGQGSNEQFF.